This T cell receptor (beta chain) was sequenced during a study of a mutant IDH1 vaccine in newly diagnosed glioma. Study-level findings and limits: Vaccine-induced immune responses were detected in about 95% of patients.

Indicated time point: week 11, during vaccination. The content of each vaccine dose was 300 ug of mutant IDH1 20-mer peptide, and topical imiquimod accompanied it. The table came from immunoSEQ multiplex PCR; TCRdb's copy has only in-frame clones and leaves some out. Of tens of thousands of clones in the sample, about four fifths are singletons; the top ten hold around 6.5%. About this clone itself: The antigen is unknown.

Trimming cost V 4 bases and J 1 base; bases outside gene matches: 3. The V gene's germline CDR1 is MNHEY and CDR2 SVGAGI. CDR3 size: 14 residues. This chain joins TRBV6-5 and TRBJ1-1; 7 nucleotides match TRBD1. This receptor was taken from a man aged 50 to 60 with glioma. The sequences come from PBMCs, collected from a glioma patient whose treatment included an IDH1 peptide vaccine. The CDR3 DNA sequence: TGTGCCAGCAGTTTGACAGGGTCGAACACTGAAGCTTTCTTT. Its translation: CASSLTGSNTEAFF.